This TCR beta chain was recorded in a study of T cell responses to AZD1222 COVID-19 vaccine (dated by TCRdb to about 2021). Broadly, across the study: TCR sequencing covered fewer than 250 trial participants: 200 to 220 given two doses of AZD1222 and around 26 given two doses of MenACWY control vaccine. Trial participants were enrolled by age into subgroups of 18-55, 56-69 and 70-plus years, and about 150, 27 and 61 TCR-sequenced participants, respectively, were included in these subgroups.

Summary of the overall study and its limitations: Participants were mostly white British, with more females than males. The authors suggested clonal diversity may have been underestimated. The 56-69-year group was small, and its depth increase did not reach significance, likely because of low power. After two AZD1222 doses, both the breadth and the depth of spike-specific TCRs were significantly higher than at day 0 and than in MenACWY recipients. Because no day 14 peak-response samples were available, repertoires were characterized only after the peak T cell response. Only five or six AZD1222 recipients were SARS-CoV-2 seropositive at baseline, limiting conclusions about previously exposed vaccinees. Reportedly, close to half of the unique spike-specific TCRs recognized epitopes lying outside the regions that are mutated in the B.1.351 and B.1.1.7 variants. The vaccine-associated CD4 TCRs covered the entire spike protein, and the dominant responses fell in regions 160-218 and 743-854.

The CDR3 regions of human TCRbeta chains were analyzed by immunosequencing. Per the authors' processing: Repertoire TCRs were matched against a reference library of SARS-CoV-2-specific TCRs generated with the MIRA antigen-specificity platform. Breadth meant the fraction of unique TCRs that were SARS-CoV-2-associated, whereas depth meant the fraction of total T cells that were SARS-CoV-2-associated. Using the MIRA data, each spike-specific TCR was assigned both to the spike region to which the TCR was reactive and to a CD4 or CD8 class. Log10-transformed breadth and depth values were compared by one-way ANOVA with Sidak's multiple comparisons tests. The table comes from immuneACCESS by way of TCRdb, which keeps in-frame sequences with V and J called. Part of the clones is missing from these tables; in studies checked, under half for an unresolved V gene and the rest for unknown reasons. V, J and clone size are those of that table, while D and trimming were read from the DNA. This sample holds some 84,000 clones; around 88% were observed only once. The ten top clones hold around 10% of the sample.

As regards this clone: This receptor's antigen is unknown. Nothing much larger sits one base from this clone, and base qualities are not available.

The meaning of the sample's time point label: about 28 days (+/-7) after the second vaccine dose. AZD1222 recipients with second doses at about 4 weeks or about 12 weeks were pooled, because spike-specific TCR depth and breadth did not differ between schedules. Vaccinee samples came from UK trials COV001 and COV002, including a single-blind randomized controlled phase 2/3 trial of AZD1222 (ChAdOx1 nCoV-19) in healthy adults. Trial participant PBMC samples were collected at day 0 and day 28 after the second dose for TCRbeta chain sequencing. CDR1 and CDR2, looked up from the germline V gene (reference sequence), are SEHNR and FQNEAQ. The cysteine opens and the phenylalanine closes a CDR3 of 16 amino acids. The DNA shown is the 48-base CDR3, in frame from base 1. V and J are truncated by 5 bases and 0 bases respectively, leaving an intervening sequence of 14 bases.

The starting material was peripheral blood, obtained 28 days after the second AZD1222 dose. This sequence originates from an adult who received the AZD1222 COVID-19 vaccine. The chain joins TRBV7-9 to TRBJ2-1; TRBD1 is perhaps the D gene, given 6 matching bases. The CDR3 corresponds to CASSPGDTSSYNEQFF. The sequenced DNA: TGTGCCAGCAGCCCAGGGGACACGAGCTCCTACAATGAGCAGTTCTTC.